Presented here are 32 T cell receptor beta chains from one specimen sequenced in a study of T cells in Graves' hyperthyroidism and ophthalmopathy. Amplification yielded TCR beta CDR3 regions, with RNA transcripts as the source. Carried out on the TCR CDR3, a first-round RT-PCR used the HTBI primer set. Each CDR3 protein gets one entry after TCRdb re-called the multiplex PCR reads with MiXCR. The data contain 500,000 to 800,000 distinct CDR3 sequences, just under 45% of them singletons. Source material: peripheral blood or thyroid tissue (not recorded which). These receptor sequences come from an adult man with Graves' disease, either hyperthyroidism or ophthalmopathy (not recorded which).

This clonotype was recorded at least ten times. The gene calls are TRBV20-1 and TRBJ1-6, with 9 positions matching TRBD1. CDR1 is DFQATT and CDR2 is SNEGSKA in the germline V gene (reference sequence). The V and J ends lost 6 bases and 9 bases, in that order; junction bases with no gene match: 6. This CDR3 has 13 amino acids. The CDR3 region has the DNA TGCAGTGCCGAGGACAGGGGCGGTTCACCCCTCCACTTT. This translates into CSAEDRGGSPLHF.

V and J are TRBV6-5 and TRBJ2-2; D is perhaps TRBD1 (6 bases). The germline gives CDR1 MNHEY, CDR2 SVGAGI. The CDR3 covers 16 residues. V lost 6 bases and J 0 bases, leaving 14 bases between the germline ends. CDR3 nucleotides: TGTGCCAGCAGCTCCACTGCAGGGGCGAACACCGGGGAGCTGTTTTTT. Translated: CASSSTAGANTGELFF.

The CDR3 sequence: CASSLGTGFEGQPQHF. The DNA of the CDR3 is TGTGCCAGCAGCTTAGGGACAGGGTTTGAGGGTCAGCCCCAGCATTTT. The chain carries TRBV7-8 and TRBJ1-5, with TRBD1 matching over 8 bases. V lost 1 base and J lost 6; bases outside the gene matches: 8. The length of the CDR3 is 16 residues. Germline V gene sequence: CDR1 SGHVS, CDR2 FQNEAQ.

The V call is TRBV2, the J call TRBJ1-2; possible D gene TRBD1, 5 bases. The CDR3 is 13 amino acids. The V end lost 8 bases, the J end lost 7 bases, and 17 bases lay between the germline ends. Germline loops: CDR1 SNHLY, CDR2 FYNNEI. CDR3 DNA sequence: TGTGCCAGCTCCGGGGCAGGGAGCGGTGGCTACACCTTC. Translation gives CASSGAGSGGYTF.

This chain connects TRBV5-1 to TRBJ1-2, with unresolved D. The germline V gene encodes CDR1 SGHRS and CDR2 YFSETQ. The CDR3 sequence is 14 residues long. Between the trimmed V and J ends, which lost 2 bases and 6 bases, there was a span of 14 bases. CDR3 sequence: CASSLTESYDGYTF. The DNA for the CDR3 is TGCGCCAGCAGCTTAACAGAGAGCTATGATGGCTACACCTTC.

V usage is TRBV7-9 and J usage is TRBJ1-1; unclear D gene. Germline V gene data show CDR1 as SEHNR and CDR2 as FQNEAQ (reference sequence). V lost 5 bases, J lost 0 bases, and 19 bases lay in between. This CDR3 has 17 amino acids. CDR3 DNA: TGTGCCAGCAGCCCCTCCGATGAGGGCCTACTGAACACTGAAGCTTTCTTT. This sequence encodes CASSPSDEGLLNTEAFF.

A word on this clonotype: Given the absence of the conserved phenylalanine or tryptophan at the CDR3 end, a read error is likely. V and J are TRBV19 and TRBJ1-4, with no clear D. The V end was cut by 3 bases, the J end by 0 bases, with 8 bases between. CDR1 LNHDA and CDR2 SQIVND come from the germline V gene (reference sequence). The CDR3 is 15 residues long. CDR3: CASSIYRTTNEKLFL. For the CDR3, the DNA is TGTGCCAGTAGTATTTATCGAACAACTAATGAAAAACTGTTTCTT.

This chain uses TRBV5-6 with TRBJ1-1; D perhaps matches TRBD1 (6 bases). Germline V gene sequence: CDR1 SGHDT, CDR2 YYEEEE. V was shortened by 2 bases and J by 6 bases, with 11 bases between the two germline ends. The CDR3 runs to 13 residues. CDR3 protein: CASSFIRGAEAFF. For the CDR3, the DNA is TGTGCCAGCAGCTTTATCAGGGGCGCTGAAGCTTTCTTT.

This clonotype was seen ten or more times. The chain has TRBV2 and TRBJ1-2, with TRBD1 matching 8 bases. This CDR3 contains 15 residues. J lost 6 bases, V lost 2 bases, and 8 bases had no gene match. The germline V gene has CDR1 SNHLY and CDR2 FYNNEI. The CDR3 reads CASSEQGAPTHGYTF. The CDR3 DNA reads TGTGCCAGCAGTGAACAGGGGGCGCCGACGCATGGCTACACCTTC.

The CDR3: CASSLATGLDQPQHF. The CDR3 region has the DNA TGCGCCAGCAGCTTGGCGACAGGGTTGGATCAGCCCCAGCATTTT. The rearrangement uses TRBV5-1 and TRBJ1-5, with 7 bases aligning to TRBD1. Germline V gene sequence: CDR1 SGHRS, CDR2 YFSETQ. J gave up 5 bases and V 0 bases, and 5 bases lay outside the gene matches. CDR3 size: 15 residues.

The V and J genes are TRBV7-9 and TRBJ2-2; perhaps TRBD1 as D (8 bases). Per the germline V gene, CDR1 is SEHNR and CDR2 is FQNEAQ (reference sequence). Trimming removed 2 bases from V and 3 bases from J, with 19 bases in between. The CDR3 extends over 18 amino acids. CDR3 protein: CASSLPRRQGRDTGELFF. CDR3 nucleotide sequence: TGTGCCAGCAGCTTACCGCGCCGACAGGGGAGGGACACCGGGGAGCTGTTTTTT.

The sample holds a few counts of this clonotype. At one of its ends the junction is not consistent with the germline gene, which may arise from a read error. The chain uses TRBV7-3 and TRBJ2-7; D is possibly TRBD1 (5 bases). Germline values: CDR1 SGHTA, CDR2 FQGTGA. This CDR3 is built from 11 residues. CDR3 residues: CASSQGAEQYF. Written as DNA, the CDR3 is TGCGCCAGCAGCCAAGGGGCCGAGCAGTACTTC.

Regarding this clonotype: A much larger clone differs from this one at a single base, so this may be a read error. The rearrangement joins TRBV9 to TRBJ2-5; 7 bases line up with TRBD1. CDR3 size: 15 residues. J gave up 1 base and V 5 bases, and 8 bases lay outside the gene matches. Germline CDR1 reads SGDLS; CDR2 reads YYNGEE. The CDR3 spells CASSAQGDSQETQYF. The DNA of the CDR3 is TGTGCCAGCAGTGCCCAAGGGGACAGCCAAGAGACCCAGTACTTC.

A few counts support this clonotype. The CDR3 spells CASSLGGGEQETQYF. The DNA for the CDR3 is TGTGCCAGCAGCCTAGGTGGGGGGGAGCAAGAGACCCAGTACTTC. This sequence joins TRBV9 and TRBJ2-5, with 7 positions matching TRBD2. The trim removed 4 bases at V and 2 bases at J, leaving 8 bases unmatched. The CDR3 length is 15 residues. Per the germline V gene, CDR1 is SGDLS and CDR2 is YYNGEE.

This chain links TRBV7-6 with TRBJ1-2; 10 bases fit TRBD1. V was clipped by 5 bases and J by 10 bases; unmatched bases: 7. Looked up from germline, CDR1 is SGHVS and CDR2 is FNYEAQ. This CDR3 region has 13 residues. CDR3 sequence reads: CASSLGQGEDYTF. The CDR3 nucleotides read TGTGCCAGCAGCCTAGGACAGGGGGAGGACTACACCTTC.

This clonotype has more than one count but fewer than ten. Compared with germline, one end of the junction differs, possibly owing to a read error. This chain joins TRBV5-1 and TRBJ2-5; 10 bases match TRBD1. Germline V gives CDR1 SGHRS, CDR2 YFSETQ. The CDR3 runs 15 residues. The CDR3 nucleotides are TGTGCCAGCAGCTTGGGACAGGGGTATGAAGAGACCCAGTACTTC. This codes for CASSLGQGYEETQYF.

To note about this clonotype: This clone may be a read error of a much larger clone one base away. For the CDR3, the DNA is TGCAGTGCTGGACCTCTCGGGACTAGCGTGGCCTACGAGCAGTACTTC. It is translated as CSAGPLGTSVAYEQYF. The chain employs TRBV20-1 and TRBJ2-7, with 10 positions matching TRBD2. Trimming removed 5 bases from V and 2 bases from J; junction bases left unmatched: 12. The CDR3 sequence is 16 residues long. Looked up from germline, CDR1 is DFQATT and CDR2 is SNEGSKA (reference sequence).

This clonotype appeared many times. The chain recombines TRBV7-2 with TRBJ2-5; the D is unclear. This CDR3 contains 14 residues. Trimming shortened V by 5 bases and J by 2 bases, and 12 bases separated the two germline ends. The germline CDR1 and CDR2 sequences are SGHTA and FQGNSA. In DNA, the CDR3 is TGTGCCAGCAGCCAAACCACACTGCAAGAGACCCAGTACTTC. Its protein product is CASSQTTLQETQYF. The whole variable domain, remainder taken from reference TRBV7-2 and TRBJ2-5, is GAGVSQSPSNKVTEKGKDVELRCDPISGHTALYWYRQSLGQGLEFLIYFQGNSAPDKSGLPSDRFSAERTGGSVSTLTIQRTQQEDSAVYLCASSQTTLQETQYFGPGTRLLVL.

V and J are TRBV20-1 and TRBJ2-5; D is ambiguous. V dropped 7 bases and J dropped 6 bases, with 3 bases sitting between them. Germline values: CDR1 DFQATT, CDR2 SNEGSKA (reference sequence). The length of the CDR3 is 8 residues. CDR3 amino acids: CSVKTQYF. The CDR3 DNA reads as TGCAGTGTCAAGACCCAGTACTTC.

The sample holds a few counts of this clonotype. The chain combines TRBV7-9 with TRBJ1-5; the D gene is possibly TRBD1 (5 bases). The CDR3 spans 15 residues. V lost 1 base, J lost 5 bases, and 12 bases lay in between. Germline loops: CDR1 SEHNR, CDR2 FQNEAQ (reference sequence). This CDR3 is CASSLDGTPHQPQHF. As DNA, the CDR3 is TGTGCCAGCAGCTTAGATGGGACCCCTCATCAGCCCCAGCATTTT.

This rearrangement joins TRBV29-1 to TRBJ1-4; D remains unclear. Per germline, CDR1 SQVTM and CDR2 ANQGSEA. Trimming pared 4 bases from V and 6 bases from J, leaving 15 bases between. The CDR3 has 14 amino acids. CDR3 nucleotides: TGCAGCGTTGCTTTCCCTCCTGGGGATGAAAAACTGTTTTTT. Its protein product is CSVAFPPGDEKLFF.

The CDR3 coding sequence is TGTGCCAGCAGCAAACTGACATTCCTGAGGGGCACTGAAGCTTTCTTT. Its protein is CASSKLTFLRGTEAFF. The rearrangement joins TRBV9 to TRBJ1-1; TRBD1 might be the D (5 bases). This CDR3 has 16 residues. The V end was cut by 4 bases, the J end by 4 bases, with 20 bases between. CDR1 is SGDLS and CDR2 is YYNGEE in the germline V gene. Full variable domain (remainder filled in from reference TRBV9 and TRBJ1-1): DSGVTQTPKHLITATGQRVTLRCSPRSGDLSVYWYQQSLDQGLQFLIQYYNGEERAKGNILERFSAQQFPDLHSELNLSSLELGDSALYFCASSKLTFLRGTEAFFGQGTRLTVV.

This clonotype has a handful of counts. The V gene is TRBV2, the J gene TRBJ2-7, with D tentatively TRBD1 or TRBD2 (5 bases each). The V end was cut by 1 base, the J end by 2 bases, with 18 bases between. The CDR3 is made up of 17 amino acids. Germline V gives CDR1 SNHLY, CDR2 FYNNEI. CDR3: CASSEVSTGQPTYEQYF. For the CDR3, the DNA is TGTGCCAGCAGTGAAGTGTCAACGGGGCAACCAACCTACGAGCAGTACTTC.

This sequence joins TRBV12-3 or TRBV12-4 and TRBJ1-1; D perhaps matches TRBD1 (6 bases). Trimming pared 6 bases from V and 11 bases from J, leaving 19 bases between. The CDR3 length is 13 residues. The CDR3: CASSLGGLLKAFF. The CDR3, as DNA: TGTGCCAGCAGCCTGGGGGGGCTACTTAAGGCTTTCTTT.

Turning to this clonotype: A much larger clone is a single base away; this may be a read error. In nucleotides, the CDR3 is TGTGCCAGCAGCGGGACAGCTAAAACCGGGGAGCTGTTTTTT. Amino acids: CASSGTAKTGELFF. The chain uses TRBV6-1 and TRBJ2-2, with 7 bases matching TRBD1. The ends lost 6 bases at V and 5 bases at J; junction bases unmatched: 6. The CDR3 totals 14 residues. Germline CDR1 reads MNHNS; CDR2 reads SASEGT.

The V call is TRBV7-9, the J call TRBJ1-2; D is perhaps TRBD1 (5 bases). The length of the CDR3 is 16 residues. V lost 0 bases, J lost 0 bases, and 11 bases lay in between. Germline values: CDR1 SEHNR, CDR2 FQNEAQ (reference sequence). The DNA of the CDR3 is TGTGCCAGCAGCTTAGCCCTGGACACATCTAACTATGGCTACACCTTC. It encodes CASSLALDTSNYGYTF.

The rearrangement uses TRBV25-1 and TRBJ1-2; maybe TRBD1 (6 bases). CDR1 and CDR2 (germline): MGHDK, SYGVNS. This CDR3 is 17 amino acids long. V lost 9 bases to trimming and J lost 6 bases, with 29 bases between them. This CDR3 is CASTVVYRGQWNDGYTF. The DNA of the CDR3 is TGTGCCAGTACCGTAGTCTACCGGGGGCAGTGGAACGATGGCTACACCTTC.

In its sample, this clonotype was seen many times. V and J are TRBV11-1 and TRBJ2-7; a weak D match, TRBD2 (5 bases). Germline CDR1 SGHAT, CDR2 FQDESV (reference sequence). Trimming took 5 bases from V and 1 from J, leaving 12 bases between them. The CDR3 contains 14 residues. CDR3 bases: TGTGCCAGCAGCCGGAGGACCGTTTCCTACGAGCAGTACTTC. It yields the protein CASSRRTVSYEQYF.

This clonotype was recorded many times. V usage is TRBV7-2 and J usage is TRBJ1-5, with 9 bases that match TRBD1. CDR3 length: 16 residues. J lost 2 bases, V lost 4 bases, and 6 bases had no gene match. CDR1 is SGHTA and CDR2 is FQGNSA in the germline V gene. The CDR3 DNA is TGTGCCAGCAGCTCGACCCGGGACAGGGGCAATCAGCCCCAGCATTTT. Its protein is CASSSTRDRGNQPQHF. The full variable domain, in which reference TRBV7-2 and TRBJ1-5 provide the parts outside the CDR3, is GAGVSQSPSNKVTEKGKDVELRCDPISGHTALYWYRQSLGQGLEFLIYFQGNSAPDKSGLPSDRFSAERTGGSVSTLTIQRTQQEDSAVYLCASSSTRDRGNQPQHFGDGTRLSIL.

This sequence joins TRBV5-1 and TRBJ2-2; weak D call: TRBD1 (5 bases). The V end lost 6 bases, the J end lost 3 bases, and 15 bases lay between the germline ends. This CDR3 spans 15 amino acids. Germline-derived CDR1 and CDR2 are SGHRS and YFSETQ. CDR3 DNA: TGCGCCAGCACAGGGCCCGGGTTTTACACCGGGGAGCTGTTTTTT. Protein: CASTGPGFYTGELFF.

This chain links TRBV19 with TRBJ1-5; D uncertain. V dropped 7 bases and J dropped 7 bases, with 26 bases sitting between them. The CDR3 sequence is 17 residues long. Germline CDR1 is LNHDA and CDR2 is SQIVND (reference sequence). CDR3 loop: CASTPLAGGEEGQPQHF. The DNA of the CDR3 is TGTGCCAGTACTCCCCTCGCCGGCGGGGAGGAGGGCCAGCCCCAGCATTTT.

The rearrangement joins TRBV6-1 to TRBJ1-1; maybe TRBD1 (6 bases). V was cut by 7 bases and J by 4 bases, with 22 bases left in between. Germline V CDR1 and CDR2: MNHNS, SASEGT. The CDR3 has 16 residues. CDR3 loop: CASKGGRYGASTEAFF. The CDR3 DNA sequence: TGTGCCAGCAAAGGGGGTAGATATGGGGCGAGCACTGAAGCTTTCTTT.